The sequence of this T cell receptor (beta chain) was determined in a study of shared clonotypes between healthy human individuals. Trimming stripped 2 bases from V and 1 base from J, with 8 bases between. CDR3 length: 14 residues. Germline V lookup: CDR1 SEHNR, CDR2 FQNEAQ (reference sequence). This clone was seen more than once but under ten times. CD45RA+ naive and CD45RA-negative memory subsets were separated from CD4+ cells. Deep-level running was used for the assay. The table came from immunoSEQ multiplex PCR; TCRdb's copy has only in-frame clones and leaves some out. Among roughly 2.5 million clones, 85% to 95% were seen once, and the ten largest hold around 0.14%.

The rearrangement uses TRBV7-9 and TRBJ1-1; D is unresolved. Sequenced input: naive CD4+ T cells sorted from blood. The subset: CD45RA+ positively selected. This clonotype was obtained from a man younger than 35 in good health. CDR3: CASSLIEGNTEAFF. CDR3 coding DNA: TGTGCCAGCAGCTTAATCGAGGGGAACACTGAAGCTTTCTTT. Using reference TRBV7-9 and TRBJ1-1 for the parts outside the CDR3, the full variable domain is DTGVSQNPRHKITKRGQNVTFRCDPISEHNRLYWYRQTLGQGPEFLTYFQNEAQLEKSRLLSDRFSAERPKGSFSTLEIQRTEQGDSAMYLCASSLIEGNTEAFFGQGTRLTVV.